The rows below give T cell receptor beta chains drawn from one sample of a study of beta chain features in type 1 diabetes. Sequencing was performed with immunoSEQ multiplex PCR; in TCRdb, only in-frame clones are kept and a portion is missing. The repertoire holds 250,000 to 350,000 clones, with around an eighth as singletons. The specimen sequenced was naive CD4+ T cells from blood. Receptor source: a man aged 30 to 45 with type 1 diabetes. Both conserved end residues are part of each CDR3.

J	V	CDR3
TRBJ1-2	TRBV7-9	CASSLADRNYGYTF
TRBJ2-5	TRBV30	CAWSLVAWETQYF
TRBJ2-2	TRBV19	CASSATGSGELFF
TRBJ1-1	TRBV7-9	CASSRTVNTEAFF
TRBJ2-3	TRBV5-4	CASSLASGSTDTQYF
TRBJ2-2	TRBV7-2	CASSLKRTGELFF
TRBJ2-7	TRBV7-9	CASSRTPGQGLDEQYF
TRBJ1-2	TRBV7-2	CASSSRPGQGNINYGYTF
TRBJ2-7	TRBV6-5	CASSYSASGSYEQYF
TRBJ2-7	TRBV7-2	CASSLVPQGGYEQYF
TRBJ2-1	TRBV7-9	CASSLERASSYNEQFF
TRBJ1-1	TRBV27	CASSFSEQTEAFF
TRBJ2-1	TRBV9	CASSALLAEAYNEQFF
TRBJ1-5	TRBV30	CAWSVGVGDNQPQHF
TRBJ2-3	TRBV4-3	CASSQERTSLFVMGGDTQYF
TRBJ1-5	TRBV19	CASSENRGQPQHF